The 14 T cell receptor beta chains presented below share a single source sample, sequenced in a study of shared clonotypes between healthy human individuals. Clones were sequenced by immunoSEQ multiplex PCR, and TCRdb holds only the in-frame ones, with some missing. The sample lists millions of clones, approximately 90% occurring once. Sample: naive CD4+ T cells sorted from blood. Subset indicated: CD45RA+ positively selected. The receptors were sampled from a man aged 18 to 35 in good health.

The chain is built from TRBV10-3 and TRBJ1-2, with no clear D. Germline assignment: CDR1 ENHRY and CDR2 SYGVKD. This CDR3 comprises 14 residues. V lost 5 bases and J lost 0, with 10 bases in between. CDR3 region: CAISLGQPNYGYTF. The CDR3 DNA reads as TGTGCCATCAGTCTCGGTCAGCCTAACTATGGCTACACCTTC.

V gene TRBV5-1 combines with J gene TRBJ2-1, with TRBD1 identical over 9 bases. In germline, CDR1 is SGHRS, CDR2 YFSETQ. J gave up 7 bases and V 4 bases, and 9 bases lay outside the gene matches. The CDR3 spans 15 residues. CDR3 sequence: CASSVRTGASNEQFF. Here the CDR3 DNA reads TGCGCCAGCAGCGTGCGGACAGGGGCAAGTAATGAGCAGTTCTTC.

As to this clone: Other DNA sequences in this sample translate to the same CDR3. This sequence joins TRBV7-9 and TRBJ1-2; D remains unclear. This CDR3 contains 14 residues. Trimming took off 1 base at V and 5 bases at J, with 11 bases between the two ends. Germline CDR1 and CDR2: SEHNR and FQNEAQ (reference sequence). CDR3 amino acids: CASSLEAANYGYTF. The DNA for the CDR3 is TGTGCCAGCAGCTTAGAGGCGGCCAATTATGGCTACACCTTC.

The chain recombines TRBV15 with TRBJ2-3; 13 positions agree with TRBD2. Germline assignment: CDR1 LNHNV and CDR2 YYDKDF (reference sequence). The CDR3 runs to 20 residues. The J segment lost 0 bases and the V segment lost 3 bases, leaving 12 bases of the junction unmatched. Here the CDR3 reads CATSRGPGLAGRASTDTQYF. CDR3 coding DNA: TGTGCCACCAGCAGGGGCCCGGGACTAGCGGGAAGAGCTAGCACAGATACGCAGTATTTT. Full variable domain (outside the CDR3, taken from reference TRBV15 and TRBJ2-3): DAMVIQNPRYQVTQFGKPVTLSCSQTLNHNVMYWYQQKSSQAPKLLFHYYDKDFNNEADTPDNFQSRRPNTSFCFLDIRSPGLGDTAMYLCATSRGPGLAGRASTDTQYFGPGTRLTVL.

This clone was seen more than once but under ten times. This chain uses TRBV10-3 with TRBJ1-3; D is ambiguous. Germline CDR1 and CDR2: ENHRY and SYGVKD. CDR3 size: 14 residues. Trimming shortened V by 2 bases and J by 0 bases, and 5 bases separated the two germline ends. This chain's CDR3 is CAISERDSGNTIYF. CDR3 nucleotide sequence: TGTGCCATCAGTGAGCGGGACTCTGGAAACACCATATATTTT.

The chain is built from TRBV6-5 and TRBJ1-2; tentative D call: TRBD1 (6 bases). Germline V gene sequence: CDR1 MNHEY, CDR2 SVGAGI. The CDR3 totals 14 residues. V lost 6 bases and J lost 4, with 15 bases in between. The CDR3 loop reads CASSRLQGSYGYTF. CDR3 coding DNA: TGTGCCAGCAGCCGTCTACAGGGCAGCTATGGCTACACCTTC.

The rearrangement links TRBV5-1 to TRBJ2-7, with a possible D match to TRBD1 (7 bases). The ends were cut back, 3 bases at V and 7 bases at J, with 20 bases in the middle. The germline V gene encodes CDR1 SGHRS and CDR2 YFSETQ. The CDR3 contains 15 residues. The DNA for the CDR3 is TGCGCCAGCAGCTGGGGGGACAGAGCCGAAGGAGAGCAGTACTTC. Amino acid sequence: CASSWGDRAEGEQYF.

This chain joins TRBV28 and TRBJ2-7; a weak D match, TRBD1 (6 bases). V lost 5 bases, J lost 2 bases, and 7 bases lay in between. This CDR3 is 12 amino acids long. The V gene's germline CDR1 is MDHEN and CDR2 SYDVKM. As DNA, the CDR3 is TGTGCCAGCAGTCGACAGGCCTACGAGCAGTACTTC. Translation gives CASSRQAYEQYF.

V is TRBV7-2 and J is TRBJ2-4, with TRBD2 as a possible D gene (6 bases). Looked up from germline, CDR1 is SGHTA and CDR2 is FQGNSA. The CDR3 contains 14 residues. V lost 5 bases and J 7 bases, leaving 15 bases between the germline ends. CDR3 DNA: TGTGCCAGCAGCACCCCCGGGGGAGTGAACATTCAGTACTTC. Amino acids: CASSTPGGVNIQYF.

V and J are TRBV5-1 and TRBJ2-1; D remains unclear. CDR1 is SGHRS and CDR2 is YFSETQ in the germline V gene. CDR3 length: 14 amino acids. V was trimmed by 4 bases and J by 0 bases, leaving 8 bases between them. The CDR3 here is CASSQGFSYNEQFF. CDR3 bases: TGCGCCAGCAGCCAAGGGTTCTCCTACAATGAGCAGTTCTTC.

The V and J genes are TRBV5-4 and TRBJ2-2; 8 positions match TRBD1. V lost 3 bases and J lost 5; bases outside the gene matches: 12. CDR1 is SGHNT and CDR2 is YYREEE in the germline V gene (reference sequence). This CDR3 has 17 residues. CDR3 sequence reads: CASSYLPGTGKTGELFF. CDR3 DNA: TGTGCCAGCAGCTATTTACCCGGGACAGGCAAGACCGGGGAGCTGTTTTTT.

The V call is TRBV30, the J call TRBJ2-1; no reliable D call. CDR3 size: 15 residues. Germline CDR1 GTSNPN, CDR2 SVGIG (reference sequence). The germline V and J ends were trimmed by 2 bases and 8 bases, with 19 bases remaining between them. DNA of the CDR3: TGTGCCTGGAGTACCCACAGTATCTCGGTAGATGAGCAGTTCTTC. Amino acid sequence: CAWSTHSISVDEQFF.

V usage is TRBV11-2 and J usage is TRBJ2-3, with a possible D match to TRBD1 (7 bases). Per germline, CDR1 SGHAT and CDR2 FQNNGV. The V and J ends lost 1 base and 4 bases respectively, with 18 bases between them. The CDR3 totals 17 residues. CDR3 coding DNA: TGTGCCAGCAGCTTAGTGGGGGGTAAGGGGGCCCCAGATACGCAGTATTTT. It specifies CASSLVGGKGAPDTQYF.

The chain combines TRBV2 with TRBJ2-7; possible D gene TRBD2, 7 bases. Germline V gives CDR1 SNHLY, CDR2 FYNNEI. V lost 7 bases and J lost 4, with 17 bases in between. This CDR3 is built from 14 residues. The CDR3 DNA reads as TGTGCCAGCACCCCGGGAAGGGGGGGATACGAGCAGTACTTC. It encodes CASTPGRGGYEQYF.